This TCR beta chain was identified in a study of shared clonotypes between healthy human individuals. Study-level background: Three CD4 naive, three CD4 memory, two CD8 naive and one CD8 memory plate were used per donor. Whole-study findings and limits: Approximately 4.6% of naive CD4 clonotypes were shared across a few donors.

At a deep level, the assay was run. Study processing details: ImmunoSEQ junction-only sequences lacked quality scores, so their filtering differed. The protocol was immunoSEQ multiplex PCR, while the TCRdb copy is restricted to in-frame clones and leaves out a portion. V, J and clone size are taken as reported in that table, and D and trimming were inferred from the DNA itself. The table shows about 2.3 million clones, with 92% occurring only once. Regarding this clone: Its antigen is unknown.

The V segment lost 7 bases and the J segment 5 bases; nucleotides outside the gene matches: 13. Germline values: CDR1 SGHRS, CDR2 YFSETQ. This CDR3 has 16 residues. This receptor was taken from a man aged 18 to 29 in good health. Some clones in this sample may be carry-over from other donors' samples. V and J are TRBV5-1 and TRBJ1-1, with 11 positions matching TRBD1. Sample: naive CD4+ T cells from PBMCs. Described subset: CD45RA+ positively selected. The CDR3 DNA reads TGCGCCAGCGCCCTGATGGACAGGGGGCTGGGAACTGAAGCTTTCTTT. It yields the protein CASALMDRGLGTEAFF.